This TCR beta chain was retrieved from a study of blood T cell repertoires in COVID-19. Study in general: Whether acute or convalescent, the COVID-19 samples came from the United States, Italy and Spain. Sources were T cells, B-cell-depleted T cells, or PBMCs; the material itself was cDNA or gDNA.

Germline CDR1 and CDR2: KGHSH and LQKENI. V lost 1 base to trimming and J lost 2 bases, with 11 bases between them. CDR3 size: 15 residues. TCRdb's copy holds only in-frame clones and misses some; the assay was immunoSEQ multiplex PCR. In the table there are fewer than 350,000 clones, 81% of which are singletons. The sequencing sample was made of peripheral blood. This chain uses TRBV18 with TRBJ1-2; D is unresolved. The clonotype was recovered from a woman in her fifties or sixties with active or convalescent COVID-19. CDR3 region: CASSPRAELNYGYTF. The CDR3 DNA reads TGTGCCAGCTCACCACGGGCAGAGCTAAACTATGGCTACACCTTC.